The 9 T cell receptor beta chains below were found in one sample sequenced in a study of tumor-infiltrating lymphocytes in primary liver carcinoma. The tissue used was unsorted bulk material of about 17-33 mg. RNA and DNA were co-extracted from it with the AllPrep DNA/RNA mini kit. Production of TCR beta cDNA used 500 ng total RNA together with a constant-region primer. ARM-PCR, slightly modified, supplied the TCR beta libraries through three nested multiplex PCR rounds. Forward primers for TRBV1-TRBV30 and a C-beta reverse primer served the first two PCR rounds, at roughly 10 cycles each. Using its own MiXCR run on the multiplex PCR reads, TCRdb lists one record per CDR3 protein. Among 120,000 or so distinct CDR3 sequences listed, around two thirds were seen once. Sequencing used liver tumor tissue from sampling region 1. Subset indicated: tumor region T1, superior pole. Receptor source: a woman in her fifties or sixties with primary liver carcinoma and hepatitis B virus infection.

To note about this clonotype: A read error may explain this, as a much larger clone is one base away. V is TRBV6-1 and J is TRBJ2-1; tentatively, D is TRBD1 or TRBD2 (5 bases each). The CDR3 covers 16 residues. Looked up from germline, CDR1 is MNHNS and CDR2 is SASEGT. The chain's CDR3 is CASRRGGGQSYNVQFF. The CDR3 coding sequence is TGTGCCAGCAGGAGGGGTGGCGGACAATCTTACAATGTGCAGTTCTTC.

This clonotype was seen a handful of times. This rearrangement joins TRBV28 to TRBJ2-7; 8 bases match TRBD2. The CDR3 consists of 14 residues. Trimming at V came to 7 bases and at J to 2 bases, leaving 7 bases not matched to a gene. The germline V gene encodes CDR1 MDHEN and CDR2 SYDVKM. The CDR3 here is CASTPLAGTYEQYF. The CDR3 DNA reads TGTGCCAGCACCCCTTTAGCGGGAACCTACGAGCAGTACTTC. Full variable domain (missing parts from reference TRBV28 and TRBJ2-7): DVKVTQSSRYLVKRTGEKVFLECVQDMDHENMFWYRQDPGLGLRLIYFSYDVKMKEKGDIPEGYSVSREKKERFSLILESASTNQTSMYLCASTPLAGTYEQYFGPGTRLTVT.

Remarks on this clonotype: One base away lies a much larger clone, so this may be a sequencing read error. The chain carries TRBV6-6 and TRBJ2-3; TRBD1 might be the D (6 bases). This CDR3 region has 13 residues. CDR1 MNHNY and CDR2 SVGAGI come from the germline V gene (reference sequence). The CDR3 loop is CASSDSGADTQYF. For the CDR3, the DNA is TGTGCCAGCAGTGACTCAGGGGCAGATACGCAGTATTTT.

This clonotype was detected many times. The chain uses TRBV11-1 and TRBJ2-5; 7 bases map to TRBD1. The CDR3 runs 17 residues. With 5 bases clipped from V and 1 base from J, the junction kept 13 bases outside the gene matches. Looked up from germline, CDR1 is SGHAT and CDR2 is FQDESV (reference sequence). This chain's CDR3 is CASSPRLGTAIQETQYF. The CDR3 region has the DNA TGTGCCAGCAGCCCACGGCTCGGGACAGCGATCCAAGAGACCCAGTACTTC.

This clonotype was counted a few times. The rearrangement links TRBV10-3 to TRBJ2-7; a weak D match, TRBD1 (6 bases). Germline CDR1 is ENHRY and CDR2 is SYGVKD. V was cut by 6 bases and J by 2 bases, with 14 bases left in between. CDR3 length: 14 residues. CDR3 sequence reads: CAISPRQATYEQYF. In DNA form, the CDR3 reads TGTGCCATCAGCCCTAGACAGGCTACCTACGAGCAGTACTTC.

This clonotype has a count of ten or more. The chain recombines TRBV5-5 with TRBJ2-4; possibly TRBD1 for D (6 bases). The ends were cut back, 4 bases at V and 5 bases at J, with 10 bases in the middle. This CDR3 has 13 residues. Germline V gene lookup returns CDR1 SGHKS and CDR2 YYEKEE (reference sequence). Here the CDR3 reads CASSLHRENIQYF. The CDR3 DNA reads TGTGCCAGCAGCCTCCACAGGGAAAACATTCAGTACTTC.

With regard to this clonotype: Germline and junction disagree at one end, which may indicate a read error. The chain links TRBV7-9 to TRBJ2-1, with 10 bases identical to TRBD2. Germline V gives CDR1 SEHNR, CDR2 FQNEAQ (reference sequence). The CDR3 is 15 residues long. In DNA form, the CDR3 reads TGTGCCATCAGCTTAGGAACTAGCGGGGACAATGAGCGGTCCTTC. Translation gives CAISLGTSGDNERSF.

Note on this clonotype: Given a much more abundant clone one base away, this may be a read error. This CDR3 is missing its conserved last phenylalanine or tryptophan, likely due to a read error. The CDR3 is CASTHGRGTRVLNEQFL. The CDR3 bases are TGTGCCAGCACTCACGGACGGGGGACTAGAGTTCTCAATGAGCAGTTCTTA. The chain carries TRBV5-4 and TRBJ2-1; 8 bases match TRBD2. Germline V gene lookup returns CDR1 SGHNT and CDR2 YYREEE (reference sequence). This CDR3 comprises 17 residues. With V trimmed by 6 bases and J by 6 bases, 17 bases remained unmatched.

This clonotype was found once. V is TRBV11-1 and J is TRBJ2-1, with 7 bases aligning to TRBD1. Germline CDR1 is SGHAT and CDR2 is FQDESV (reference sequence). This CDR3 contains 14 residues. The J segment lost 10 bases and the V segment lost 5 bases, leaving 11 bases of the junction unmatched. The DNA for the CDR3 is TGTGCCAGCAGCGAGATCGAGACAGGGCGGGAGCAGTTCTTC. As protein: CASSEIETGREQFF.